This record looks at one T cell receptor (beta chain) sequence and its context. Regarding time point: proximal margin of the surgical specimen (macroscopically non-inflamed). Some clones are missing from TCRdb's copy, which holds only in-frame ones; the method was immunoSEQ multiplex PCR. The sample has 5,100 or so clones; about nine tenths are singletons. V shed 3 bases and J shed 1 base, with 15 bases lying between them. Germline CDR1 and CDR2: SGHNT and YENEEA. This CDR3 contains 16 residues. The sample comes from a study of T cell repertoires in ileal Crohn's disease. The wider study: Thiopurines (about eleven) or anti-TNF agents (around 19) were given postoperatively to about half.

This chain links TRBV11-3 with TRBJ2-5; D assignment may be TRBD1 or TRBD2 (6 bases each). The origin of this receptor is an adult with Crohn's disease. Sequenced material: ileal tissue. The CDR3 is CASSFGGGSLQETQYF. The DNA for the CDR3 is TGTGCCAGCAGCTTCGGAGGGGGAAGCCTCCAAGAGACCCAGTACTTC.